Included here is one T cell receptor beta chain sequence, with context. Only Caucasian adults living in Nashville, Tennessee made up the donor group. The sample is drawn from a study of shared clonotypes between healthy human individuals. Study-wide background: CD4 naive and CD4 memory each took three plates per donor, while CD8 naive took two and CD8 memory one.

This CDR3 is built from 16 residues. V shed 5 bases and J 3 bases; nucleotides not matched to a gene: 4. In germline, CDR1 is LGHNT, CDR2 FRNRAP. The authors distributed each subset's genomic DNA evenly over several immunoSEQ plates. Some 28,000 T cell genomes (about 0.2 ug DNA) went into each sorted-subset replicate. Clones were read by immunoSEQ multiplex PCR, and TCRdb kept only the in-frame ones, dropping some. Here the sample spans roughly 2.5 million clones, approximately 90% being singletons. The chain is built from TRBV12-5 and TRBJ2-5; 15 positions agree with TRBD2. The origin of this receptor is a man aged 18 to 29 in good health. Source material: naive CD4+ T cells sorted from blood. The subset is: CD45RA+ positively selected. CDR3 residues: CASGLGLAGGEETQYF. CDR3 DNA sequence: TGTGCTAGTGGTCTCGGACTAGCGGGAGGGGAAGAGACCCAGTACTTC.